The 30 T cell receptor beta chains below come from one sample, sequenced in a study of CD8 T cells in ankylosing spondylitis. TCRdb re-called the 5' RACE reads with MiXCR, one entry per CDR3 protein. The sample yields 130,000 or so distinct CDR3 sequences, 7% seen once. Sequences were obtained from blood, either unsorted or a sorted T cell fraction (not recorded which). These receptors all come from a male donor with ankylosing spondylitis or in good health (not recorded which).

This clonotype was seen repeatedly, ten times or more. J is TRBJ2-3 and V is TRBV20-1; either TRBD1 or TRBD2 may fit D (6 bases each). The CDR3 loop spans 13 amino acids. Germline lookup yields CDR1 DFQATT and CDR2 SNEGSKA (reference sequence). The CDR3: CGTQGGNTDTQYF. CDR3 bases: TGCGGAACACAAGGGGGGAACACAGATACGCAGTATTTT.

This clonotype has at least ten counts. The chain combines TRBV20-1 with TRBJ2-1, with D maybe TRBD1 (5 bases). V shed 0 bases and J shed 6 bases, with 15 bases lying between them. CDR1 is DFQATT and CDR2 is SNEGSKA in the germline V gene (reference sequence). The CDR3 length is 15 residues. CDR3 in DNA: TGCAGTGCTAGAGATCAGCAGGGTGAGAGCAATGAGCAGTTCTTC. It specifies CSARDQQGESNEQFF.

J is TRBJ1-2 and V is TRBV27, with D maybe TRBD1 (6 bases). The CDR3 consists of 17 residues. Germline values: CDR1 MNHEY, CDR2 SMNVEV (reference sequence). Trimming removed 6 bases at V and 0 bases at J, with 20 bases between. The CDR3 is CASRTQPSAGANYGYTF. DNA of the CDR3: TGTGCCAGCAGGACCCAGCCCTCGGCAGGGGCTAACTATGGCTACACCTTC.

At least ten counts were recorded for this clonotype. The chain uses TRBV20-1 and TRBJ1-1; D is unresolved. The V end lost 3 bases, the J end lost 3 bases, and 11 bases lay between the germline ends. CDR3 length equals 13 residues. The germline gives CDR1 DFQATT, CDR2 SNEGSKA (reference sequence). CDR3 DNA: TGCAGTGCTAGGCAGGATTTTGACACTGAAGCTTTCTTT. Its translation is CSARQDFDTEAFF.

This clonotype was observed at least ten times. This chain connects TRBV5-1 to TRBJ1-5; D remains ambiguous. V gave up 0 bases and J gave up 5 bases, with 9 bases separating them. The germline V gene encodes CDR1 SGHRS and CDR2 YFSETQ. The CDR3 runs 14 residues. DNA of the CDR3: TGCGCCAGCAGCTTGGGCCAGAGCCATCAGCCCCAGCATTTT. Protein product: CASSLGQSHQPQHF.

The sample holds many counts of this clonotype. V is TRBV6-1 and J is TRBJ2-7; the D is unclear. Trimming took off 8 bases at V and 0 bases at J, with 17 bases between the two ends. Germline V gene sequence: CDR1 MNHNS, CDR2 SASEGT. CDR3 length equals 15 residues. In nucleotides, the CDR3 is TGTGCCAGCGCTGCAGGCCACTTCAGCTCCTACGAGCAGTACTTC. This encodes CASAAGHFSSYEQYF.

As to this clonotype: A clone one base away is much larger, so this may be a read error. This rearrangement joins TRBV7-2 to TRBJ1-5, with D possibly matching TRBD1 (6 bases). Germline V gene data show CDR1 as SGHTA and CDR2 as FQGNSA. Trimming cost V 3 bases and J 12 bases, with 12 bases left between them. The CDR3 covers 12 residues. CDR3 amino acids: CASSLDRVVQHF. The DNA of the CDR3 is TGTGCCAGCAGCTTGGACAGAGTGGTCCAGCATTTT.

This clonotype was found many times. This chain connects TRBV2 to TRBJ2-1; perhaps TRBD2 as D (6 bases). This CDR3 has 13 residues. CDR1 and CDR2 (germline): SNHLY, FYNNEI. V lost 8 bases, J lost 3 bases, and 11 bases lay in between. CDR3 region: CASGGAGYNEQFF. The DNA for the CDR3 is TGTGCCAGCGGTGGAGCGGGCTACAATGAGCAGTTCTTC.

In this sample, this clonotype turned up many times. V gene TRBV15 combines with J gene TRBJ2-2, with a possible D match to TRBD2 (7 bases). CDR3 size: 16 residues. V was clipped by 3 bases and J by 4 bases, with 15 bases between them. Germline assignment: CDR1 LNHNV and CDR2 YYDKDF (reference sequence). CDR3 sequence (DNA): TGTGCCACCAGCAGGCGGGGGCAGGAACGCACCGGGGAGCTGTTTTTT. Translating it yields CATSRRGQERTGELFF.

At least ten counts were recorded for this clonotype. V usage is TRBV7-9 and J usage is TRBJ1-2, with D unresolved. The CDR3 consists of 14 residues. CDR1 is SEHNR, CDR2 FQNEAQ, per germline (reference sequence). Trimming left V 5 bases short and J 5 bases short, with 15 bases between. The CDR3 coding sequence is TGTGCCAGCAGCCCTTGGACGGAGAATTATGGCTACACCTTC. Protein sequence: CASSPWTENYGYTF.

This clonotype was seen ten or more times. This chain uses TRBV3-1 with TRBJ2-5; no clear D. V dropped 4 bases and J dropped 5 bases, with 8 bases sitting between them. There are 12 residues in the CDR3. Germline values: CDR1 LGHDT, CDR2 YNNKEL (reference sequence). The CDR3 sequence: CASSLDWETQYF. The DNA for the CDR3 is TGTGCCAGCAGCCTCGATTGGGAGACCCAGTACTTC.

The table lists this clonotype with many counts. This sequence joins TRBV30 and TRBJ2-2; D is tentatively TRBD1 or TRBD2 (5 bases each). V was shortened by 0 bases and J by 6 bases, with 5 bases between the two germline ends. Germline loops: CDR1 GTSNPN, CDR2 SVGIG (reference sequence). The length of the CDR3 is 12 residues. CDR3: CAWSVGAGELFF. CDR3 bases: TGTGCCTGGAGTGTGGGGGCCGGGGAGCTGTTTTTT. The variable domain in full, with the rest retrieved from reference TRBV30 and TRBJ2-2, is SQTIHQWPATLVQPVGSPLSLECTVEGTSNPNLYWYRQAAGRGLQLLFYSVGIGQISSEVPQNLSASRPQDRQFILSSKKLLLSDSGFYLCAWSVGAGELFFGEGSRLTVL.

This chain connects TRBV27 to TRBJ1-1; 9 nucleotides align to TRBD1. With V trimmed by 6 bases and J by 3 bases, 11 bases remained unmatched. The germline V gene encodes CDR1 MNHEY and CDR2 SMNVEV (reference sequence). The CDR3 extends over 16 amino acids. The CDR3 protein is CASSPTGGYGDTEAFF. In DNA form, the CDR3 reads TGTGCCAGCAGCCCCACAGGGGGCTACGGGGACACTGAAGCTTTCTTT.

This clonotype was observed many times. The rearrangement links TRBV20-1 to TRBJ1-2; no reliable D call. CDR1 and CDR2 (germline): DFQATT, SNEGSKA (reference sequence). Trimming stripped 6 bases from V and 8 bases from J, with 16 bases between. This CDR3 comprises 12 residues. The CDR3 loop reads CSADQDLSGYTF. CDR3 coding DNA: TGCAGTGCCGATCAGGACCTCTCGGGCTACACCTTC.

This clonotype came up many times. The J gene is TRBJ1-1, the V gene TRBV12-3 or TRBV12-4, with 11 bases identical to TRBD1. The CDR3 totals 13 residues. Trimming removed 7 bases from V and 12 bases from J; junction bases left unmatched: 10. The CDR3 loop is CASTILGQGVTFF. The DNA of the CDR3 is TGTGCCAGCACCATTTTGGGACAGGGGGTGACTTTCTTT.

On this clonotype: This may be a read error: a much more frequent sequence differs by one nucleotide. The chain employs TRBV5-1 and TRBJ1-2, with D perhaps TRBD1 (6 bases). The germline CDR1 and CDR2 sequences are SGHRS and YFSETQ. This CDR3 spans 15 amino acids. CDR3 sequence reads: CASSLNAGEIGGYAF. The CDR3 coding sequence is TGCGCCAGCAGCTTGAACGCTGGAGAGATCGGGGGCTACGCCTTC.

In this sample, this clonotype turned up many times. V is TRBV5-6 and J is TRBJ2-3, with TRBD2 matching 16 bases. V dropped 5 bases and J dropped 0; count of bases not matched to a gene: 6. Per the germline V gene, CDR1 is SGHDT and CDR2 is YYEEEE. This CDR3 spans 18 amino acids. CDR3 DNA: TGTGCCAGCAGTTCCCGGGGACTAGCGGGGGGGAGCACAGATACGCAGTATTTT. Translating it yields CASSSRGLAGGSTDTQYF.

This clonotype was counted at least ten times. The V gene is TRBV20-1, the J gene TRBJ2-2, with 10 positions matching TRBD2. V lost 3 bases and J lost 6; bases outside the gene matches: 13. From germline, CDR1 is DFQATT and CDR2 SNEGSKA (reference sequence). The CDR3 is made up of 17 amino acids. The CDR3 DNA sequence: TGCAGTGCTAGTAGGCTAGCGGGAGCGGGGTTCGCCGGGGAGCTGTTTTTT. This codes for CSASRLAGAGFAGELFF.

This clonotype was detected ten times or more. The V gene is TRBV5-1, the J gene TRBJ1-2; 7 positions match TRBD1. The CDR3 covers 14 residues. Germline V lookup: CDR1 SGHRS, CDR2 YFSETQ. Unmatched junction bases numbered 4, after V lost 0 bases and J lost 5 bases. The DNA for the CDR3 is TGCGCCAGCAGCTTGGCCCTGGGACAGTATGGCTACACCTTC. Amino acid sequence: CASSLALGQYGYTF.

This clonotype was seen at least ten times. The rearrangement joins TRBV29-1 to TRBJ1-2; 8 positions match TRBD1. There are 15 residues in the CDR3. Per germline, CDR1 SQVTM and CDR2 ANQGSEA. J was trimmed by 0 bases and V by 5 bases; bases with no gene match: 8. Here the CDR3 DNA reads TGCAGCGTTTCGGACAGGGAGACCACTAACTATGGCTACACCTTC. Translation: CSVSDRETTNYGYTF.

This clonotype was counted at least ten times. The chain employs TRBV12-3 or TRBV12-4 and TRBJ2-7, with TRBD2 as a possible D gene (6 bases). The V and J ends lost 8 bases and 6 bases respectively, with 23 bases between them. This CDR3 contains 15 residues. Here the CDR3 DNA reads TGTGCCAGCGGATACTCCGGGACTTCAACCTCCGAGCAGTACTTC. It encodes CASGYSGTSTSEQYF.

This clonotype has ten or more counts. This chain links TRBV5-1 with TRBJ2-1, with a possible D match to TRBD1 (5 bases). Trimming took 0 bases from V and 10 from J, leaving 11 bases between them. The CDR3 spans 13 residues. Germline CDR1 is SGHRS and CDR2 is YFSETQ. The CDR3 here is CASSLVQGQEQFF. The CDR3 region has the DNA TGCGCCAGCAGCTTGGTGCAGGGCCAGGAGCAGTTCTTC.

This clonotype has ten or more counts. The genes are TRBV7-3 and TRBJ2-1; D may be TRBD2 (5 bases). V dropped 3 bases and J dropped 4 bases, with 13 bases sitting between them. Germline V gene sequence: CDR1 SGHTA, CDR2 FQGTGA. The CDR3 sequence is 15 residues long. The CDR3 DNA follows: TGTGCCAGCAGCTTGAGGCGGGCAGCATACAATGAGCAGTTCTTC. This gives the protein CASSLRRAAYNEQFF.

This clonotype was detected many times. CDR3 sequence: CATSDFKQQETQYF. CDR3 bases: TGTGCCACCAGTGATTTTAAACAGCAAGAGACCCAGTACTTC. The genes are TRBV24-1 and TRBJ2-5; D gene unclear. Germline lookup yields CDR1 KGHDR and CDR2 SFDVKD. The CDR3 has 14 amino acids. The V end was cut by 1 base, the J end by 2 bases, with 7 bases between.

The V gene is TRBV6-1, the J gene TRBJ1-2; D gene ambiguous. Germline loops: CDR1 MNHNS, CDR2 SASEGT. V lost 0 bases, J lost 6 bases, and 8 bases lay in between. There are 13 residues in the CDR3. The CDR3 region has the DNA TGTGCCAGCAGTGAAGCGCAACAGAATGGCTACACCTTC. It translates to CASSEAQQNGYTF.

In this sample, this clonotype is medium-sized (0.01 to 0.1%). The V and J genes are TRBV25-1 and TRBJ1-2; D remains ambiguous. The CDR3 covers 12 residues. V lost 4 bases to trimming and J lost 3 bases, with 6 bases between them. Germline CDR1 MGHDK, CDR2 SYGVNS. In nucleotides, the CDR3 is TGTGCCAGCAGTGGCTCTGACTATGGCTACACCTTC. It encodes CASSGSDYGYTF.

This clonotype has ten or more counts. The V call is TRBV7-8, the J call TRBJ1-4; D might be TRBD1 (6 bases). This CDR3 is 13 amino acids long. V lost 10 bases and J 5 bases, leaving 14 bases between the germline ends. Germline CDR1 SGHVS, CDR2 FQNEAQ. CDR3: CATGGQKNEKLFF. CDR3 nucleotides: TGTGCCACCGGGGGGCAGAAAAATGAAAAACTGTTTTTT.

In this sample, this clonotype turned up many times. The chain joins TRBV20-1 to TRBJ2-1; 8 bases line up with TRBD2. Germline assignment: CDR1 DFQATT and CDR2 SNEGSKA (reference sequence). V lost 2 bases and J lost 8; bases outside the gene matches: 8. The CDR3 sequence is 14 residues long. The CDR3 DNA reads as TGCAGTGCTAGATCGGGAGGGCCGAGGGATGAGCAGTTCTTC. This encodes CSARSGGPRDEQFF.

At least ten counts were recorded for this clonotype. This chain joins TRBV20-1 and TRBJ2-7, with a possible D match to TRBD1 (5 bases). The V gene's germline CDR1 is DFQATT and CDR2 SNEGSKA (reference sequence). The CDR3 sequence is 12 residues long. V was cut by 6 bases and J by 2 bases, with 11 bases left in between. CDR3 amino acids: CSARRQPYEQYF. CDR3 bases: TGCAGTGCCCGGCGACAGCCCTACGAGCAGTACTTC.

This clonotype was observed many times. The chain carries TRBV5-1 and TRBJ1-1; the D gene is possibly TRBD1 (5 bases). The CDR3 has 14 amino acids. Germline V gene data show CDR1 as SGHRS and CDR2 as YFSETQ. Trimming shortened V by 10 bases and J by 4 bases, and 20 bases separated the two germline ends. Here the CDR3 reads CAPNPRALSTEAFF. The CDR3 region has the DNA TGCGCCCCAAATCCCAGGGCCCTTAGCACTGAAGCTTTCTTT.